Each of the 23 T cell receptor beta chains below was sequenced from the same sample in a study of cytomegalovirus exposure and HLA in healthy donors. Primers: 60 Vbeta forward and 13 Jbeta reverse. Profiling relied on immunoSEQ multiplex PCR, and the TCRdb table lists in-frame clones only, not all of them. The sample lists about 200,000 clones; roughly 80% were seen once. The specimen sequenced was PBMCs. These receptors came from a young woman in good health and CMV-seronegative.

The CDR3 reads CASSLGAGSSYEQYF. CDR3 DNA sequence: TGTGCCAGCAGCTTGGGGGCCGGGTCCTCCTACGAGCAGTACTTC. The rearrangement joins TRBV11-2 to TRBJ2-7; a possible D gene is TRBD1 (6 bases). The CDR3 length is 15 residues. V lost 3 bases to trimming and J lost 0 bases, with 12 bases between them. CDR1 is SGHAT and CDR2 is FQNNGV in the germline V gene.

CDR3 residues: CASSQVGEGTDTQYF. The CDR3 region has the DNA TGCGCCAGCAGCCAAGTGGGAGAGGGCACAGATACGCAGTATTTT. This chain connects TRBV4-1 to TRBJ2-3, with D perhaps matching TRBD2 (5 bases). The germline V gene encodes CDR1 MGHRA and CDR2 YSYEKL. V lost 1 base and J lost 1, with 9 bases in between. The CDR3 covers 15 residues.

With regard to this clone: The identical CDR3 is also encoded by other nucleotide sequences in the sample. J is TRBJ2-2 and V is TRBV29-1; 7 bases agree with TRBD1. CDR3 length: 12 amino acids. V lost 7 bases and J lost 1; bases outside the gene matches: 0. The germline V gene has CDR1 SQVTM and CDR2 ANQGSEA. DNA for the CDR3: TGCAGCGGACAGGGGAACACCGGGGAGCTGTTTTTT. It specifies CSGQGNTGELFF.

V and J are TRBV6-6 and TRBJ2-7; maybe TRBD1 (6 bases). V lost 2 bases and J lost 7, with 9 bases in between. Germline V gene lookup returns CDR1 MNHNY and CDR2 SVGAGI (reference sequence). The CDR3 length is 12 residues. Here the CDR3 reads CASSYTGQEQYV. CDR3 nucleotide sequence: TGTGCCAGCAGTTACACGGGACAAGAGCAGTACGTC.

CDR3 region: CASSQEPDGASSGNTIYF. In nucleotides, the CDR3 is TGTGCCAGCAGCCAAGAGCCCGACGGAGCGAGCTCTGGAAACACCATATATTTT. The chain uses TRBV4-2 and TRBJ1-3; D gene unclear. The CDR3 has 18 residues. From germline, CDR1 is LGHNA and CDR2 YNFKEQ. The V end lost 0 bases, the J end lost 0 bases, and 15 bases lay between the germline ends.

The chain employs TRBV5-6 and TRBJ2-5; 8 positions match TRBD2. Germline CDR1 reads SGHDT; CDR2 reads YYEEEE. The CDR3 totals 15 residues. J gave up 5 bases and V 2 bases, and 8 bases lay outside the gene matches. The CDR3 region has the DNA TGTGCCAGCAGCTTAGGCGGGGGGAATTGGGAGACCCAGTACTTC. Protein product: CASSLGGGNWETQYF. The full variable domain, completed using reference TRBV5-6 and TRBJ2-5, is DAGVTQSPTHLIKTRGQQVTLRCSPKSGHDTVSWYQQALGQGPQFIFQYYEEEERQRGNFPDRFSGHQFPNYSSELNVNALLLGDSALYLCASSLGGGNWETQYFGPGTRLLVL.

This chain links TRBV4-3 with TRBJ2-2; D unresolved. V lost 0 bases and J 3 bases, leaving 8 bases between the germline ends. The CDR3 is 15 amino acids. Germline loops: CDR1 LGHNA, CDR2 YSLEER. The CDR3 reads CASSQDFRDTGELFF. DNA of the CDR3: TGCGCCAGCAGCCAAGATTTTCGGGACACCGGGGAGCTGTTTTTT.

This chain uses TRBV7-2 with TRBJ2-3; TRBD1 aligns across 7 bases. The junction had 12 bases not matched to a gene; V was cut back by 5 bases and J by 7 bases. Germline V gene sequence: CDR1 SGHTA, CDR2 FQGNSA. The CDR3 covers 15 residues. The CDR3 DNA reads as TGTGCCAGCAGCCCTCAAGGGGACAGTGCAAATACGCAGTATTTT. Translated, it gives CASSPQGDSANTQYF.

The CDR3 DNA sequence: TGTGCCAGCAGCCAGGGGGCGTGGGGCGAGCAGTACGTC. Residues: CASSQGAWGEQYV. The chain couples TRBV7-9 to TRBJ2-7, with 8 bases aligning to TRBD1. The CDR3 has 13 amino acids. Germline CDR1 and CDR2: SEHNR and FQNEAQ (reference sequence). The ends lost 5 bases at V and 6 bases at J; junction bases unmatched: 6.

The genes are TRBV7-6 and TRBJ1-1, with D perhaps TRBD1 (5 bases). Trimming shortened V by 1 base and J by 7 bases, and 10 bases separated the two germline ends. The CDR3 spans 13 residues. The germline CDR1 and CDR2 sequences are SGHVS and FNYEAQ. CDR3: CASSLDDSLEAFF. The CDR3 nucleotides are TGTGCCAGCAGCTTAGATGACAGCCTTGAAGCTTTCTTT.

This sequence joins TRBV19 and TRBJ2-2; tentatively, D is TRBD1 (6 bases). Germline assignment: CDR1 LNHDA and CDR2 SQIVND (reference sequence). With 7 bases removed from V and 6 bases from J, the gap between germline ends came to 15 bases. The CDR3 totals 14 residues. The CDR3: CASNGLRGPGELFF. In DNA form, the CDR3 reads TGTGCCAGTAACGGACTCAGGGGCCCCGGGGAGCTGTTTTTT. Drawing the rest from reference TRBV19 and TRBJ2-2, the complete variable domain is DGGITQSPKYLFRKEGQNVTLSCEQNLNHDAMYWYRQDPGQGLRLIYYSQIVNDFQKGDIAEGYSVSREKKESFPLTVTSAQKNPTAFYLCASNGLRGPGELFFGEGSRLTVL.

The chain employs TRBV7-9 and TRBJ1-5, with D tentatively TRBD1 (6 bases). CDR3 size: 14 residues. The V gene's germline CDR1 is SEHNR and CDR2 FQNEAQ (reference sequence). Trimming pared 3 bases from V and 6 bases from J, leaving 12 bases between. The CDR3 loop reads CASSLLGAAQPQHF. The DNA for the CDR3 is TGTGCCAGCAGCTTGTTGGGGGCAGCTCAGCCCCAGCATTTT.

The J gene is TRBJ1-1, the V gene TRBV9, with 7 bases that match TRBD1. The CDR3 is 16 residues long. V was pared by 0 bases and J by 1 base, with 6 bases of the junction left unmatched. Germline assignment: CDR1 SGDLS and CDR2 YYNGEE. The CDR3 region is CASSVVLGDRNTEAFF. In DNA, the CDR3 is TGTGCCAGCAGCGTAGTTCTAGGGGACAGGAACACTGAAGCTTTCTTT.

This chain uses TRBV2 with TRBJ2-2; 14 bases match TRBD2. CDR3 length: 17 residues. Germline V lookup: CDR1 SNHLY, CDR2 FYNNEI. V shed 3 bases, J shed 11 bases, and the junction held 11 bases outside the gene matches. In DNA form, the CDR3 reads TGTGCCAGCAGTGACACCGGGACTAGCGGGAGTGTTTTCGAGCTGTTTTTT. Translation: CASSDTGTSGSVFELFF.

The rearrangement joins TRBV27 to TRBJ2-1; no firm D call. The CDR3 covers 12 residues. CDR1 is MNHEY and CDR2 is SMNVEV in the germline V gene (reference sequence). The V and J ends lost 5 bases and 5 bases respectively, with 7 bases between them. In nucleotides, the CDR3 is TGTGCCAGCAGTGTAACACACAATGAGCAGTTCTTC. This gives the protein CASSVTHNEQFF.

The rearrangement uses TRBV11-3 and TRBJ2-3; TRBD2 matches at 11 bases. The J segment lost 2 bases and the V segment lost 5 bases, leaving 9 bases of the junction unmatched. The CDR3 is made up of 17 amino acids. Germline lookup yields CDR1 SGHNT and CDR2 YENEEA. Here the CDR3 DNA reads TGTGCCAGCAGCCCACGAGTAGCGGGAGGGTACACAGATACGCAGTATTTT. This sequence encodes CASSPRVAGGYTDTQYF.

The chain uses TRBV29-1 and TRBJ2-7, with TRBD1 identical over 9 bases. Germline assignment: CDR1 SQVTM and CDR2 ANQGSEA. V trimming: 7 bases; J trimming: 4 bases; junction bases outside the gene matches: 8. The CDR3 spans 13 residues. Here the CDR3 DNA reads TGCAGCGCCCGGGACAGGGCGGCATACGAGCAGTACTTC. Translation: CSARDRAAYEQYF.

The rearrangement joins TRBV6-5 to TRBJ2-7, with 8 bases aligning to TRBD1. This CDR3 spans 15 amino acids. J lost 3 bases, V lost 6 bases, and 10 bases had no gene match. From germline, CDR1 is MNHEY and CDR2 SVGAGI. The CDR3 DNA is TGTGCCAGCAGGGCTGGACAGGGAACACACTACGAGCAGTACGTC. Protein sequence: CASRAGQGTHYEQYV.

This chain connects TRBV30 to TRBJ2-1, with D perhaps TRBD2 (5 bases). V shed 0 bases and J shed 4 bases, with 13 bases lying between them. CDR1 GTSNPN and CDR2 SVGIG come from the germline V gene (reference sequence). The CDR3 consists of 15 residues. The CDR3 region has the DNA TGTGCCTGGAGTGTGGGAGACTATTTATACAATGAGCAGTTCTTC. As protein: CAWSVGDYLYNEQFF.

The chain joins TRBV25-1 to TRBJ1-1; D is undetermined. Between the trimmed V and J ends, which lost 2 bases and 3 bases, there was a span of 19 bases. The CDR3 spans 17 residues. In germline, CDR1 is MGHDK, CDR2 SYGVNS. The CDR3: CASSEGPVLEVDTEAFF. The CDR3 nucleotides read TGTGCCAGCAGTGAAGGCCCAGTGTTGGAGGTGGACACTGAAGCTTTCTTT. Drawing the rest from reference TRBV25-1 and TRBJ1-1, the complete variable domain is EADIYQTPRYLVIGTGKKITLECSQTMGHDKMYWYQQDPGMELHLIHYSYGVNSTEKGDLSSESTVSRIRTEHFPLTLESARPSHTSQYLCASSEGPVLEVDTEAFFGQGTRLTVV.

For this clone: At one boundary the junction diverges from the germline segment, which might be a read error. This chain uses TRBV9 with TRBJ1-1; 9 nucleotides agree with TRBD1. The CDR3 sequence is 15 residues long. Looked up from germline, CDR1 is SGDLS and CDR2 is YYNGEE. The CDR3 nucleotides are TGTGCCAGCAGCGTAGAAGGACAGGGGTTTCCACTAGAAGACTTT. Translation: CASSVEGQGFPLEDF.

The rearrangement links TRBV11-2 to TRBJ2-1; no reliable D call. Germline V lookup: CDR1 SGHAT, CDR2 FQNNGV. The CDR3 has 13 residues. The V gene lost 3 bases and the J gene lost 10 bases, with 13 bases spanning the gap. For the CDR3, the DNA is TGTGCCAGCAGCTTTTATTCAGGCAACGAGCAGTTCTTC. It encodes CASSFYSGNEQFF. The variable domain in full, with the rest retrieved from reference TRBV11-2 and TRBJ2-1, is EAGVAQSPRYKIIEKRQSVAFWCNPISGHATLYWYQQILGQGPKLLIQFQNNGVVDDSQLPKDRFSAERLKGVDSTLKIQPAKLEDSAVYLCASSFYSGNEQFFGPGTRLTVL.

The genes are TRBV28 and TRBJ1-2, with a possible D match to TRBD1 (5 bases). V dropped 5 bases and J dropped 4 bases, with 20 bases sitting between them. The CDR3 is made up of 16 amino acids. Germline V gives CDR1 MDHEN, CDR2 SYDVKM. CDR3 nucleotides: TGTGCCAGCAGTCAGGTTTTGGGACTTTCCCCCTATGGCTACACCTTC. It specifies CASSQVLGLSPYGYTF.